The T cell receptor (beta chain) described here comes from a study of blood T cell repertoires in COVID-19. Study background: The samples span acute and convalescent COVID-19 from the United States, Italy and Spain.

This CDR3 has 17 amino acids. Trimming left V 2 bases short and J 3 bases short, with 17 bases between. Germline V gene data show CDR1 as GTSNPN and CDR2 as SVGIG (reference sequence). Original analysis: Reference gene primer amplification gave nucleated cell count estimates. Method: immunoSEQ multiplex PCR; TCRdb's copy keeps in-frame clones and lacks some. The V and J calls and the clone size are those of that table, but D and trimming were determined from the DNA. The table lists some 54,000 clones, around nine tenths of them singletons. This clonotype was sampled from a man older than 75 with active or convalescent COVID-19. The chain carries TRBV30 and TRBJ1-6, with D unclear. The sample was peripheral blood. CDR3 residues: CAWSNRPGSHYNSPLHF. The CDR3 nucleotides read TGTGCCTGGAGTAATCGTCCGGGGTCTCACTATAATTCACCCCTCCACTTT.